The present entry profiles one T cell receptor (beta chain) with its context. These data come from a study of T cell changes during pregnancy in multiple sclerosis. The V gene lost 5 bases and the J gene lost 2 bases, with 10 bases spanning the gap. This CDR3 region has 14 residues. The germline V gene has CDR1 LNHDA and CDR2 SQIVND (reference sequence). TCRdb keeps only in-frame clones here, not all; method: immunoSEQ multiplex PCR. The data hold fewer than 150,000 clones, with roughly 96% observed a single time. The receptor's source is a female donor with multiple sclerosis, enrolled in a pregnancy study. The chain recombines TRBV19 with TRBJ1-5, with D hard to call. The material was peripheral blood, obtained after pregnancy. In DNA, the CDR3 is TGTGCCAGTAGTTCCAACAGTGGCAATCAGCCCCAGCATTTT. This encodes CASSSNSGNQPQHF.